Each of the 21 T cell receptor beta chains below was sequenced from the same sample in a study of blood T cell repertoires in COVID-19. Profiling relied on immunoSEQ multiplex PCR, and the TCRdb table lists in-frame clones only, not all of them. The repertoire holds around 310,000 clones, 90% seen once, with around 0.97% in the top ten. The sequenced sample was peripheral blood. These receptor sequences come from a woman between 40 and 50 years old with COVID-19, enrolled during active disease.

The rearrangement uses TRBV12-3 or TRBV12-4 and TRBJ2-1; a weak D match, TRBD2 (6 bases). The V and J ends lost 5 bases and 9 bases respectively, with 8 bases between them. The CDR3 runs to 11 residues. The CDR3 sequence: CASSEAGEQFF. The CDR3 DNA follows: TGTGCCAGCAGTGAAGCGGGTGAGCAGTTCTTC.

This chain links TRBV2 with TRBJ2-5; 7 nucleotides agree with TRBD1. This CDR3 spans 14 amino acids. Germline CDR1 reads SNHLY; CDR2 reads FYNNEI. With V trimmed by 3 bases and J by 1 base, 2 bases remained unmatched. The DNA for the CDR3 is TGTGCCAGCAGTGATCGGACAGGCCAAGAGACCCAGTACTTC. It codes for CASSDRTGQETQYF.

The chain employs TRBV5-4 and TRBJ2-1, with 7 positions matching TRBD2. The CDR3 runs 14 residues. With V trimmed by 4 bases and J by 8 bases, 9 bases remained unmatched. From germline, CDR1 is SGHNT and CDR2 YYREEE (reference sequence). In DNA, the CDR3 is TGTGCCAGCAGCCTGAGCGGGACGGAGGATGAGCAGTTCTTC. This sequence encodes CASSLSGTEDEQFF.

This clone has just one count. The rearrangement uses TRBV15 and TRBJ2-2; TRBD2 agrees at 7 bases. Germline V lookup: CDR1 LNHNV, CDR2 YYDKDF (reference sequence). The CDR3 is 16 amino acids. V lost 5 bases and J lost 5; bases outside the gene matches: 11. The chain's CDR3 is CATSGGGGSGTGELFF. The CDR3 coding sequence is TGTGCCACCAGCGGCGGCGGGGGAAGCGGGACCGGGGAGCTGTTTTTT.

The V call is TRBV6-2 or TRBV6-3, the J call TRBJ2-2; D is possibly TRBD1 (6 bases). CDR1 and CDR2 (germline): MNHEY, SVGEGT. Trimming took 3 bases from V and 6 from J, leaving 11 bases between them. The CDR3 has 14 residues. The CDR3 nucleotides read TGTGCCAGCAGTTATCTCAGGGGACCCGGGGAGCTGTTTTTT. Translating it yields CASSYLRGPGELFF.

The chain carries TRBV7-9 and TRBJ2-1, with a weak D call TRBD1 (6 bases). This CDR3 has 14 residues. Germline CDR1 and CDR2: SEHNR and FQNEAQ (reference sequence). The V and J ends lost 6 bases and 2 bases respectively, with 11 bases between them. This chain's CDR3 is CASSGRGAYNEQFF. CDR3 DNA sequence: TGTGCCAGCAGTGGCAGGGGTGCCTACAATGAGCAGTTCTTC.

This chain uses TRBV7-9 with TRBJ2-1, with D unresolved. In germline, CDR1 is SEHNR, CDR2 FQNEAQ (reference sequence). The length of the CDR3 is 16 residues. Between the trimmed V and J ends, which lost 2 bases and 2 bases, there was a span of 13 bases. CDR3 sequence (DNA): TGTGCCAGCAGCTTATCCCTCGGCGACACCTACAATGAGCAGTTCTTC. Translated, it gives CASSLSLGDTYNEQFF.

This chain uses TRBV7-2 with TRBJ2-3; TRBD2 matches at 10 bases. The CDR3 is made up of 15 amino acids. The germline CDR1 and CDR2 sequences are SGHTA and FQGNSA. V lost 4 bases, J lost 8 bases, and 9 bases stayed unmatched. The CDR3 DNA sequence: TGTGCCAGCAGCTCCCAGCGGGGGGGCCGAGGTACGCAGTATTTT. Protein product: CASSSQRGGRGTQYF. The full variable domain, in which reference TRBV7-2 and TRBJ2-3 provide the parts outside the CDR3, is GAGVSQSPSNKVTEKGKDVELRCDPISGHTALYWYRQSLGQGLEFLIYFQGNSAPDKSGLPSDRFSAERTGGSVSTLTIQRTQQEDSAVYLCASSSQRGGRGTQYFGPGTRLTVL.

The CDR3 sequence: CASRLTGTVYEQYF. DNA of the CDR3: TGTGCCAGCAGGCTGACAGGGACGGTCTACGAGCAGTACTTC. The rearrangement uses TRBV28 and TRBJ2-7; the match to TRBD1 covers 7 bases. CDR1 MDHEN and CDR2 SYDVKM come from the germline V gene. V gave up 6 bases and J gave up 3 bases; unmatched junction bases: 8. The CDR3 contains 14 residues. The full variable domain, in which reference TRBV28 and TRBJ2-7 provide the parts outside the CDR3, is DVKVTQSSRYLVKRTGEKVFLECVQDMDHENMFWYRQDPGLGLRLIYFSYDVKMKEKGDIPEGYSVSREKKERFSLILESASTNQTSMYLCASRLTGTVYEQYFGPGTRLTVT.

The V gene is TRBV7-2, the J gene TRBJ2-2; no reliable D call. Between the trimmed V and J ends, which lost 7 bases and 4 bases, there was a span of 13 bases. The CDR3 is 14 amino acids. The germline gives CDR1 SGHTA, CDR2 FQGNSA. The CDR3 loop is CASKSRLLTGELFF. In DNA, the CDR3 is TGTGCCAGCAAATCTCGACTCCTCACCGGGGAGCTGTTTTTT. Complete variable domain (other parts from reference TRBV7-2 and TRBJ2-2): GAGVSQSPSNKVTEKGKDVELRCDPISGHTALYWYRQSLGQGLEFLIYFQGNSAPDKSGLPSDRFSAERTGGSVSTLTIQRTQQEDSAVYLCASKSRLLTGELFFGEGSRLTVL.

The chain recombines TRBV15 with TRBJ2-6, with a possible D match to TRBD2 (5 bases). The CDR3 is 18 residues long. Germline V lookup: CDR1 LNHNV, CDR2 YYDKDF (reference sequence). Trimming removed 4 bases from V and 0 bases from J, with 16 bases in between. CDR3 nucleotide sequence: TGTGCCACCAGCACCCTTCGGGGAAAGCTCTCTGGGGCCAACGTCCTGACTTTC. Translation gives CATSTLRGKLSGANVLTF.

There are a few counts of this clone. The rearrangement uses TRBV28 and TRBJ1-1, with 8 bases lining up with TRBD1. CDR1 is MDHEN, CDR2 SYDVKM, per germline. V shed 6 bases, J shed 3 bases, and the junction held 0 bases outside the gene matches. The CDR3 covers 12 residues. CDR3 in amino acids: CASRTGDTEAFF. Here the CDR3 DNA reads TGTGCCAGCAGGACAGGGGACACTGAAGCTTTCTTT.

V usage is TRBV9 and J usage is TRBJ1-1; D unresolved. Germline V gene data show CDR1 as SGDLS and CDR2 as YYNGEE. The V and J ends lost 0 bases and 3 bases respectively, with 15 bases between them. The CDR3 length is 16 residues. This CDR3 reads CASSVGIGGTDTEAFF. The DNA of the CDR3 is TGTGCCAGCAGCGTAGGAATAGGAGGCACGGACACTGAAGCTTTCTTT.

The V gene is TRBV9, the J gene TRBJ1-6; D call uncertain. The CDR3 contains 15 residues. Between the trimmed V and J ends, which lost 3 bases and 0 bases, there was a span of 7 bases. Germline V gene sequence: CDR1 SGDLS, CDR2 YYNGEE. The CDR3 region is CASSAPGSYNSPLHF. The CDR3 coding sequence is TGTGCCAGCAGCGCGCCCGGCTCCTATAATTCACCCCTCCACTTT.

This chain uses TRBV5-6 with TRBJ1-2; tentatively, D is TRBD1 (6 bases). V dropped 0 bases and J dropped 10 bases, with 19 bases sitting between them. CDR3 length: 15 residues. Germline values: CDR1 SGHDT, CDR2 YYEEEE. The CDR3 region has the DNA TGTGCCAGCAGCTTGGGTCCGGGACAACGAAATATCTACACCTTC. Its translation: CASSLGPGQRNIYTF.

This sequence joins TRBV14 and TRBJ2-1; possibly TRBD2 for D (5 bases). V lost 1 base and J lost 4, with 5 bases in between. The CDR3 has 13 amino acids. Germline V gene data show CDR1 as SGHDN and CDR2 as FVKESK. Written as DNA, the CDR3 is TGTGCCAGCAGCCAAGGGACTTACAATGAGCAGTTCTTC. Translating it yields CASSQGTYNEQFF.

The chain uses TRBV18 and TRBJ1-6, with 10 bases that match TRBD1. Trimming cost V 7 bases and J 3 bases; bases outside gene matches: 0. The CDR3 contains 14 residues. Germline V gene lookup returns CDR1 KGHSH and CDR2 LQKENI. The CDR3 DNA reads as TGTGCCAGCTGGACAGGGGGCTATAATTCACCCCTCCACTTT. Its translation is CASWTGGYNSPLHF.

The chain recombines TRBV6-5 with TRBJ2-2, with a tentative D call TRBD2 (6 bases). Deletions cut 8 bases from V and 3 bases from J, with 13 bases between. This CDR3 region has 14 residues. The germline V gene has CDR1 MNHEY and CDR2 SVGAGI. The CDR3 protein is CASGLRGHTGELFF. The CDR3 DNA is TGTGCCAGCGGGTTGCGGGGTCACACCGGGGAGCTGTTTTTT.

The rearrangement links TRBV7-2 to TRBJ1-2; the D gene is possibly TRBD1 (5 bases). The V and J ends lost 8 bases and 4 bases respectively, with 17 bases between them. The CDR3 is made up of 14 amino acids. Germline V gene lookup returns CDR1 SGHTA and CDR2 FQGNSA. The CDR3 here is CASGRPGVGYGYTF. CDR3 DNA sequence: TGTGCCAGCGGCAGGCCGGGGGTGGGCTATGGCTACACCTTC.

The chain joins TRBV18 to TRBJ2-7; 7 bases map to TRBD2. This CDR3 has 12 residues. Trimming took 4 bases from V and 6 from J; bases not matched to a gene: 3. Germline V gene data show CDR1 as KGHSH and CDR2 as LQKENI. CDR3 in amino acids: CASSQPGGEQYF. The CDR3 coding sequence is TGTGCCAGCTCACAACCGGGGGGCGAGCAGTACTTC.

V is TRBV5-1 and J is TRBJ2-7, with 7 bases fitting TRBD1. V trimming: 3 bases; J trimming: 3 bases; junction bases outside the gene matches: 6. Per germline, CDR1 SGHRS and CDR2 YFSETQ. The CDR3 runs 14 residues. The CDR3 coding sequence is TGCGCCAGCAGCTCAAGCAGGGGGAGCTACGAGCAGTACTTC. As protein: CASSSSRGSYEQYF.